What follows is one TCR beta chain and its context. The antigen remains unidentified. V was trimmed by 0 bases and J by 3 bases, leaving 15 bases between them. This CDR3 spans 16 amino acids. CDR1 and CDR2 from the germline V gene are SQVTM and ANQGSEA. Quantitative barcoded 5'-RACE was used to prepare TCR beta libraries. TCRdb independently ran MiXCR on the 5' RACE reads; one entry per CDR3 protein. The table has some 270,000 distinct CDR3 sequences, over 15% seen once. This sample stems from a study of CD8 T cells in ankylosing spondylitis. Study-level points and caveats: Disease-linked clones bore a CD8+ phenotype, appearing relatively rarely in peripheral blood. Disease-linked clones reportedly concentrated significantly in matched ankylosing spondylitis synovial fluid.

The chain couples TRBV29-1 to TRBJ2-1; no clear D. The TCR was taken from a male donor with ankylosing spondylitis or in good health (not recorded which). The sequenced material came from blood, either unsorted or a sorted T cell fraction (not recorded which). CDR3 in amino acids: CSVEDPSENSYNEQFF. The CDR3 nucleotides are TGCAGCGTTGAAGACCCCTCAGAGAATAGCTACAATGAGCAGTTCTTC.